Listed here are 21 T cell receptor beta chains from one sample, sequenced in a study of technical replicates of blood from a handful of donors. Some clones are missing from TCRdb's copy, which holds only in-frame ones; the method was immunoSEQ multiplex PCR. The sample holds around 68,000 clones, 75% to 95% seen once. The sequenced sample consisted of T cells isolated from PBMCs. The receptors were sampled from a human donor in good health. Some clones in this sample may be carry-over from other donors' samples.

This clone was detected once. The chain combines TRBV5-6 with TRBJ2-2, with D tentatively TRBD1 (5 bases). CDR1 and CDR2 from the germline V gene are SGHDT and YYEEEE. V gave up 3 bases and J gave up 1 base, with 7 bases separating them. This CDR3 region has 14 residues. CDR3 sequence reads: CASSYGQNTGELFF. CDR3 bases: TGTGCCAGCAGCTATGGACAGAACACCGGGGAGCTGTTTTTT.

The chain couples TRBV2 to TRBJ2-2; a weak D match, TRBD1 (5 bases). The germline gives CDR1 SNHLY, CDR2 FYNNEI. Trimming shortened V by 6 bases and J by 6 bases, and 11 bases separated the two germline ends. The CDR3 runs to 13 residues. CDR3 loop: CASSPQEPGELFF. Here the CDR3 DNA reads TGTGCCAGCAGCCCACAGGAGCCCGGGGAGCTGTTTTTT.

The chain joins TRBV4-2 to TRBJ2-1; D call uncertain. There are 16 residues in the CDR3. The V end was cut by 3 bases, the J end by 0 bases, with 12 bases between. Looked up from germline, CDR1 is LGHNA and CDR2 is YNFKEQ. CDR3 region: CASSHPPRSSYNEQFF. The CDR3 DNA follows: TGTGCCAGCAGCCATCCTCCACGGAGCTCCTACAATGAGCAGTTCTTC.

The V gene is TRBV18, the J gene TRBJ2-2; TRBD1 matches at 7 bases. V was clipped by 3 bases and J by 0 bases; unmatched bases: 4. The CDR3 covers 16 residues. Germline-derived CDR1 and CDR2 are KGHSH and LQKENI. CDR3 in DNA: TGTGCCAGCTCACCGTTAGGGGGCTCGAACACCGGGGAGCTGTTTTTT. Translated: CASSPLGGSNTGELFF. The variable domain in full, completed from reference TRBV18 and TRBJ2-2, reads NAGVMQNPRHLVRRRGQEARLRCSPMKGHSHVYWYRQLPEEGLKFMVYLQKENIIDESGMPKERFSAEFPKEGPSILRIQQVVRGDSAAYFCASSPLGGSNTGELFFGEGSRLTVL.

The chain links TRBV5-1 to TRBJ2-7; D is uncertain. V was clipped by 4 bases and J by 1 base, with 9 bases between them. The germline V gene has CDR1 SGHRS and CDR2 YFSETQ. This CDR3 is built from 13 residues. CDR3 nucleotides: TGCGCCAGCAGCATAGCTTTTTCCTACGAGCAGTACTTC. As protein: CASSIAFSYEQYF.

The rearrangement links TRBV5-4 to TRBJ1-2, with 7 positions matching TRBD1. CDR3 length equals 15 residues. CDR1 and CDR2 from the germline V gene are SGHNT and YYREEE (reference sequence). Trimming removed 3 bases from V and 0 bases from J; junction bases left unmatched: 5. The CDR3 loop reads CASSSRDSSNYGYTF. The CDR3 DNA follows: TGTGCCAGCAGCTCTCGGGACAGTTCTAACTATGGCTACACCTTC.

The genes are TRBV18 and TRBJ1-1; 9 bases are shared with TRBD1. The CDR3 totals 15 residues. From germline, CDR1 is KGHSH and CDR2 LQKENI. With V trimmed by 6 bases and J by 5 bases, 10 bases remained unmatched. The CDR3 sequence is CASSQNYGTGTEAFF. The CDR3 nucleotides read TGTGCCAGCTCCCAGAATTACGGGACAGGGACTGAAGCTTTCTTT.

This chain links TRBV5-6 with TRBJ2-3; D ambiguous. This CDR3 contains 11 residues. The V end lost 2 bases, the J end lost 5 bases, and 3 bases lay between the germline ends. Per the germline V gene, CDR1 is SGHDT and CDR2 is YYEEEE. The chain's CDR3 is CASSLLDTQYF. The CDR3 nucleotides read TGTGCCAGCAGCTTACTAGATACGCAGTATTTT.

The gene calls are TRBV19 and TRBJ2-2, with D possibly TRBD1 on 6 matching bases. The CDR3 consists of 14 residues. Germline CDR1 reads LNHDA; CDR2 reads SQIVND (reference sequence). The V end was cut by 8 bases, the J end by 5 bases, with 15 bases between. The CDR3 DNA reads as TGTGCCAGTCATCCCAGACAGGTTACCGGGGAGCTGTTTTTT. Protein product: CASHPRQVTGELFF.

Only one count was recorded for this clone. The chain employs TRBV18 and TRBJ2-3; the D is unclear. V lost 5 bases to trimming and J lost 0 bases, with 12 bases between them. The CDR3 covers 15 residues. CDR1 KGHSH and CDR2 LQKENI come from the germline V gene. The CDR3 bases are TGTGCCAGCTCAAATCCCCGGCGGAGCACAGATACGCAGTATTTT. Its translation is CASSNPRRSTDTQYF.

The CDR3, as DNA: TGTGCCAGCAGTTTGACTAGCGGGGGAGATACGCAGTATTTT. The encoded protein is CASSLTSGGDTQYF. The gene calls are TRBV27 and TRBJ2-3; the match to TRBD2 covers 12 bases. V dropped 3 bases and J dropped 5; count of bases not matched to a gene: 0. The CDR3 sequence is 14 residues long. Germline V lookup: CDR1 MNHEY, CDR2 SMNVEV (reference sequence).

The rearrangement uses TRBV29-1 and TRBJ1-2, with 10 bases aligning to TRBD1. V shed 4 bases, J shed 4 bases, and the junction held 6 bases outside the gene matches. The CDR3 sequence is 14 residues long. Germline V lookup: CDR1 SQVTM, CDR2 ANQGSEA. CDR3 in amino acids: CSVVGWTGGYGYTF. The CDR3, as DNA: TGCAGCGTTGTAGGATGGACAGGGGGCTATGGCTACACCTTC. Complete variable domain (other parts from reference TRBV29-1 and TRBJ1-2): SAVISQKPSRDICQRGTSLTIQCQVDSQVTMMFWYRQQPGQSLTLIATANQGSEATYESGFVIDKFPISRPNLTFSTLTVSNMSPEDSSIYLCSVVGWTGGYGYTFGSGTRLTVV.

This sequence joins TRBV2 and TRBJ1-3, with D perhaps matching TRBD1 (6 bases). V was shortened by 7 bases and J by 1 base, with 14 bases between the two germline ends. The germline gives CDR1 SNHLY, CDR2 FYNNEI. The CDR3 is 15 amino acids. CDR3 in DNA: TGTGCCAGCACTGTGACAGGTTGGTCTGGAAACACCATATATTTT. It specifies CASTVTGWSGNTIYF.

This clone appeared a few times. The chain recombines TRBV5-1 with TRBJ1-1, with D tentatively TRBD1 (5 bases). Trimming removed 3 bases from V and 0 bases from J, with 9 bases in between. Germline CDR1 reads SGHRS; CDR2 reads YFSETQ. The CDR3 loop spans 14 amino acids. The CDR3 loop reads CASSWRGVNTEAFF. For the CDR3, the DNA is TGCGCCAGCAGCTGGCGGGGGGTGAACACTGAAGCTTTCTTT.

The chain is built from TRBV9 and TRBJ1-4, with 8 bases that match TRBD1. Germline V gene sequence: CDR1 SGDLS, CDR2 YYNGEE. This CDR3 is 17 amino acids long. Trimming cost V 0 bases and J 8 bases; bases outside gene matches: 12. CDR3 region: CASSVGTGTGIKEKLFF. DNA of the CDR3: TGTGCCAGCAGCGTAGGAACCGGGACAGGCATTAAGGAAAAACTGTTTTTT.

The chain has TRBV20-1 and TRBJ2-5; 9 bases agree with TRBD2. The V gene's germline CDR1 is DFQATT and CDR2 SNEGSKA (reference sequence). CDR3 length equals 11 residues. The trim removed 6 bases at V and 8 bases at J, leaving 4 bases unmatched. This CDR3 reads CSAPTSGTQYF. CDR3 in DNA: TGCAGTGCCCCGACTAGCGGAACCCAGTACTTC.

This clone was picked up one time. The chain employs TRBV29-1 and TRBJ2-5; TRBD2 agrees at 7 bases. Germline V gene lookup returns CDR1 SQVTM and CDR2 ANQGSEA. V dropped 3 bases and J dropped 5; count of bases not matched to a gene: 6. There are 13 residues in the CDR3. Written as DNA, the CDR3 is TGCAGCGTTGAGGCGGGGGTTCGGGAGACCCAGTACTTC. It specifies CSVEAGVRETQYF.

The chain carries TRBV27 and TRBJ2-7, with a tentative D call TRBD1 (6 bases). This CDR3 has 14 residues. Trimming removed 2 bases from V and 2 bases from J, with 10 bases in between. Germline V CDR1 and CDR2: MNHEY, SMNVEV (reference sequence). CDR3 bases: TGTGCCAGCAGTTTAGGCAGGGGAACCTACGAGCAGTACTTC. Its translation is CASSLGRGTYEQYF.

In nucleotides, the CDR3 is TGTGCCAGCAGCTTATGGTCAAGTCAGCGGGGAGATACCTACAATGAGCAGTTCTTC. This sequence encodes CASSLWSSQRGDTYNEQFF. V and J are TRBV11-2 and TRBJ2-1; TRBD2 matches 7 bases. Germline CDR1 SGHAT, CDR2 FQNNGV. The CDR3 is 19 residues long. After removal of 2 bases from V and 2 bases from J, the junction contained 15 bases not matched to a gene.

The chain combines TRBV29-1 with TRBJ1-1; D is unresolved. The CDR3 sequence is 9 residues long. The germline V gene encodes CDR1 SQVTM and CDR2 ANQGSEA. V was trimmed by 4 bases and J by 7 bases, leaving 4 bases between them. The chain's CDR3 is CSVGGEAFF. The CDR3 DNA reads TGCAGCGTTGGCGGTGAAGCTTTCTTT. Complete variable domain (other parts from reference TRBV29-1 and TRBJ1-1): SAVISQKPSRDICQRGTSLTIQCQVDSQVTMMFWYRQQPGQSLTLIATANQGSEATYESGFVIDKFPISRPNLTFSTLTVSNMSPEDSSIYLCSVGGEAFFGQGTRLTVV.

The chain has TRBV27 and TRBJ2-5; a possible D gene is TRBD2 (5 bases). The germline V gene has CDR1 MNHEY and CDR2 SMNVEV (reference sequence). V lost 5 bases, J lost 5 bases, and 12 bases lay in between. The CDR3 contains 13 residues. CDR3 in amino acids: CASSPRGGETQYF. CDR3 nucleotides: TGTGCCAGCAGTCCACGGGGTGGGGAGACCCAGTACTTC.